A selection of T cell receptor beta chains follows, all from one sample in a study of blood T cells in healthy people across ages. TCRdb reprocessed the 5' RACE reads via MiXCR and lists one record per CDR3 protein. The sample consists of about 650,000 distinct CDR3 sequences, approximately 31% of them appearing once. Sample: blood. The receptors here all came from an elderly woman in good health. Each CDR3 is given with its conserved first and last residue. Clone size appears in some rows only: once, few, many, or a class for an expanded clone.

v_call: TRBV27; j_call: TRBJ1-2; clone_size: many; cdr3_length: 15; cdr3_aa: CASSLGAGGARGYTF
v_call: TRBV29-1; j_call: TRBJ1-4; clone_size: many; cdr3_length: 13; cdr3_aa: CSVETGSDEKLFF
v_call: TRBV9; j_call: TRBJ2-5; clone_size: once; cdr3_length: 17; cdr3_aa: CASSAEGLPSASETQYF
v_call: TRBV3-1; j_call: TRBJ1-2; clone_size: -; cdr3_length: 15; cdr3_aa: CASSQEVLANYGYTF
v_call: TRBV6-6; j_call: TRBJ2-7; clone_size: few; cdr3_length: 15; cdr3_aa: CASSSGQGVSYEQYF
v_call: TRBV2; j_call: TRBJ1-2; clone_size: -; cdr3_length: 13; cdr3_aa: CASRPGANYGYTF
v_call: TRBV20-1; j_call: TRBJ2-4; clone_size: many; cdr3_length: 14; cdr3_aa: CSARKTTVKNIQYF
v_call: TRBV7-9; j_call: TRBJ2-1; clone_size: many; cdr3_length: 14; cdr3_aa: CASSRSGTQNEQFF
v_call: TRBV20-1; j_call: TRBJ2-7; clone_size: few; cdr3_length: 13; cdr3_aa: CSAVKTGSYEQYF
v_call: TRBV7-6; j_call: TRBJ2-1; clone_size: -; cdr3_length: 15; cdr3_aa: CASSSKRASYNEQFF
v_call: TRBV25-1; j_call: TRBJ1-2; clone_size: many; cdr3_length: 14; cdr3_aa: CASSAKGIVTGYTF
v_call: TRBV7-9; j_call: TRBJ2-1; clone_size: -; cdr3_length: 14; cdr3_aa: CASSFPTVSNEQFF
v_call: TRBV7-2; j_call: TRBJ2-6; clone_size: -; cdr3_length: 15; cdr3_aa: CASSSRSSGANVLTF
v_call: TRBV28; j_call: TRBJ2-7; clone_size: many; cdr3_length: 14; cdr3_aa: CASSLLGYLYEQYF
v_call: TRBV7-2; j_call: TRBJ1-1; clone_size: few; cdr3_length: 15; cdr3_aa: CASSLGPTGSTEAFF
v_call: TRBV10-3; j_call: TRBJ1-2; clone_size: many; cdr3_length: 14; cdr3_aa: CAIRPSRTNYGYTF
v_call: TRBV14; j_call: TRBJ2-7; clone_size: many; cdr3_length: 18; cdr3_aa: CASSRLGGGRGLSYEQYF
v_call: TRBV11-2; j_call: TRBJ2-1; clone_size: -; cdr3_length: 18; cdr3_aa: CASRAPSTGTGRGNEQFF
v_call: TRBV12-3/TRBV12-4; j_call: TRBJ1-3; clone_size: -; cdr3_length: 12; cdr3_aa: CASRPTGSTIYF
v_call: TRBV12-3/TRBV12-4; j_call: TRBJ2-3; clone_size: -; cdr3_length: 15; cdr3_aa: CANTQEQGRADTQYF
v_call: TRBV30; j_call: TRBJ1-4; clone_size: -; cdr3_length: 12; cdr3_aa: CASDRRGEKLFF
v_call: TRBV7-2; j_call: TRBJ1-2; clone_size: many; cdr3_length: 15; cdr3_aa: CASSWGQVSGYGYTF
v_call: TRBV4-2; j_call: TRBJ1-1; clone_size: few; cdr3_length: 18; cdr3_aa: CASSPEVRGRAVGTEAFF
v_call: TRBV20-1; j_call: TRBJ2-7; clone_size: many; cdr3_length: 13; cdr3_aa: CSANPGLKSEQYF